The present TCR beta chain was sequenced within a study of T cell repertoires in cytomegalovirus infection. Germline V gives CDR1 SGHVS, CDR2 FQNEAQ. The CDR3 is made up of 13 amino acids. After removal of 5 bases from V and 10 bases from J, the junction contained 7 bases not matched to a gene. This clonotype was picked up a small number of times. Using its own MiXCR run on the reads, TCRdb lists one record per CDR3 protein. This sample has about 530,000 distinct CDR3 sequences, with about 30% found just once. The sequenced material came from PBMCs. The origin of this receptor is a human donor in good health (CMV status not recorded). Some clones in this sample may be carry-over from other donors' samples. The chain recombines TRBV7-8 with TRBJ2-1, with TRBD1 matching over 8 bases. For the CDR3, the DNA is TGTGCCAGCAGCATAAGACAGGGGATGGAGCAGTTCTTC. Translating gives CASSIRQGMEQFF.